Described below is a single T cell receptor (beta chain) sequence and its context. Its antigen is currently unknown. A much larger clone lies one base from this, so it may be a read error. The CDR3 ends on some other residue instead of the conserved phenylalanine or tryptophan, so this is likely a read error. With 2 bases removed from V and 6 bases from J, the gap between germline ends came to 13 bases. CDR3 length: 14 amino acids. Germline V gives CDR1 MNHEY, CDR2 SVGEGT. This sample stems from a study of tumor-infiltrating lymphocytes in primary liver carcinoma. Study at large: Patients comprised men and women whose ages fell between 30 and 69 years.

Using a constant-region primer together with ProtoScript II reverse transcriptase, TCR beta cDNA was made from around 500 ng of total RNA. Nested multiplex PCR, run for three rounds with slightly modified ARM-PCR, yielded TCR beta libraries. A C-beta reverse primer was combined with TRBV1-TRBV30 forward primers in the first two PCR rounds, and each round had 10 cycles. TCRdb itself ran the multiplex PCR reads through MiXCR, one entry per CDR3 protein. The sample lists 300,000 to 400,000 distinct CDR3 sequences, less than 70% occurring once. The study, taken as a whole, reports: Among the pair types, tumor region pairs showed more overlap than tumor-adjacent and tumor-blood pairs. Tumors and blood were compared for top-250-clone fraction, and tumors had the significantly higher value (p = 0.039).

Unsorted whole blood served as the source of blood RNA, and germline DNA was extracted as well. Prior to the surgical procedure, four milliliters of peripheral blood were collected. This TCR was sampled from a man between 35 and 55 years old with primary liver carcinoma and hepatitis B virus infection. The V call is TRBV6-2 or TRBV6-3, the J call TRBJ2-5; D not certain. Sample: peripheral blood. The chain's CDR3 is CASSYSSGFKTQYL. In DNA form, the CDR3 reads TGTGCCAGCAGTTACAGTTCGGGTTTCAAGACCCAGTACCTC.